The 24 T cell receptor beta chains in this list originate from one sample, sequenced in a study of CXCR3-negative and CXCR3-positive naive CD8 T cells. 5' RACE with UMI labels generated the TRB cDNA libraries. After re-calling the 5' RACE reads, TCRdb lists one entry per CDR3 protein, DNA absent. The table lists 46,000 or so distinct CDR3 sequences. Sample: naive CXCR3- CD8+ T cells from blood. Indicated subset: CD45RO-CCR7+CD27+CD95- naive CD8+ T cells lacking CXCR3 (TNR3-). Source of these receptors: a human donor in good health. Some clones in this sample may be carry-over from other donors' samples.

The J gene is TRBJ2-7, the V gene TRBV20-1; lacking DNA, the TRBD1 call made by TCRdb goes unchecked. This CDR3 comprises 14 residues. Germline V gene lookup returns CDR1 DFQATT and CDR2 SNEGSKA (reference sequence). CDR3 residues: CSARPSGTGYEQYF.

This chain's CDR3 is CATSRRVTGGLTGELFF. This sequence joins TRBV15 and TRBJ2-2; the TCRdb call, TRBD1, lacks DNA for checking. Germline CDR1 is LNHNV and CDR2 is YYDKDF (reference sequence). The CDR3 is made up of 17 amino acids.

This chain uses TRBV27 with TRBJ2-1; TCRdb outputs TRBD1, but without DNA this stays unchecked. CDR1 and CDR2 (germline): MNHEY, SMNVEV (reference sequence). The CDR3 sequence is 14 residues long. CDR3 sequence: CASSPRDRYNEQFF.

The V and J genes are TRBV28 and TRBJ2-5; the TRBD1 assignment by TCRdb is unverifiable without DNA. This CDR3 is built from 14 residues. Germline-derived CDR1 and CDR2 are MDHEN and SYDVKM. CDR3 residues: CASSLTGAWETQYF.

V and J are TRBV2 and TRBJ2-1; TCRdb reports TRBD1, a call that lacks DNA to check it against. CDR1 SNHLY and CDR2 FYNNEI come from the germline V gene. The CDR3 totals 16 residues. CDR3 amino acids: CASSSVVQGRGNEQFF.

The rearrangement uses TRBV7-9 and TRBJ1-2; TCRdb's D gene call, TRBD1, goes unchecked for lack of DNA. This CDR3 is 15 amino acids long. Germline lookup yields CDR1 SEHNR and CDR2 FQNEAQ (reference sequence). The CDR3 loop is CASTAGEGENYGYTF. Full variable domain (remainder filled in from reference TRBV7-9 and TRBJ1-2): DTGVSQNPRHKITKRGQNVTFRCDPISEHNRLYWYRQTLGQGPEFLTYFQNEAQLEKSRLLSDRFSAERPKGSFSTLEIQRTEQGDSAMYLCASTAGEGENYGYTFGSGTRLTVV.

The CDR3 is CASRGEAAGEAFF. The chain joins TRBV5-5 to TRBJ1-1; TCRdb lists TRBD1, though no DNA is available to test this call. CDR3 length: 13 residues. The germline gives CDR1 SGHKS, CDR2 YYEKEE (reference sequence).

This clonotype shows up as medium-sized by frequency. This rearrangement joins TRBV4-3 to TRBJ2-1. The germline V gene has CDR1 LGHNA and CDR2 YSLEER. CDR3 length: 14 amino acids. The CDR3 sequence is CASSQVLAANEQFF.

The chain joins TRBV29-1 to TRBJ2-5; TCRdb lists TRBD2, though no DNA is available to test this call. The germline V gene has CDR1 SQVTM and CDR2 ANQGSEA. CDR3 length equals 11 residues. The CDR3 here is CSVDGEETQYF. The full variable domain, with the rest looked up from reference TRBV29-1 and TRBJ2-5, is SAVISQKPSRDICQRGTSLTIQCQVDSQVTMMFWYRQQPGQSLTLIATANQGSEATYESGFVIDKFPISRPNLTFSTLTVSNMSPEDSSIYLCSVDGEETQYFGPGTRLLVL.

The rearrangement uses TRBV6-6 and TRBJ2-7; without DNA, the TCRdb call of TRBD1 cannot be checked. Per germline, CDR1 MNHNY and CDR2 SVGAGI (reference sequence). The CDR3 has 13 residues. The CDR3 here is CASSDGADYEQYF.

V is TRBV29-1 and J is TRBJ2-5. The germline V gene has CDR1 SQVTM and CDR2 ANQGSEA. The CDR3 is 12 amino acids. CDR3 sequence reads: CSVVTWDLIQYF.

This rearrangement joins TRBV23-1 to TRBJ2-5; TCRdb's D call, TRBD1, is unchecked because there is no DNA. TRBV23-1 is identified as an open reading frame with a role that is uncertain. The CDR3 spans 17 residues. The CDR3 protein is CASSQSETGGYRETQYF.

The genes are TRBV6-2 or TRBV6-3 and TRBJ2-3. Germline CDR1 reads MNHEY; CDR2 reads SVGEGT. The CDR3 consists of 14 residues. The CDR3 here is CASLRETGTDTQYF.

This chain joins TRBV6-5 and TRBJ2-1. Germline CDR1 MNHEY, CDR2 SVGAGI. The CDR3 is made up of 15 amino acids. The CDR3: CASSYWQGSYNEQFF.

The chain uses TRBV2 and TRBJ1-1; checking the TCRdb D call of TRBD1 is not possible without DNA. This CDR3 comprises 18 residues. Germline CDR1 SNHLY, CDR2 FYNNEI. This CDR3 reads CASSDMGQGQGWNTEAFF.

The rearrangement uses TRBV7-9 and TRBJ1-1. The CDR3 covers 16 residues. Germline V gene sequence: CDR1 SEHNR, CDR2 FQNEAQ (reference sequence). The CDR3 reads CASSLLLEGMDTEAFF.

Measured by frequency, this clonotype is medium-sized. This chain uses TRBV4-3 with TRBJ1-2. CDR1 and CDR2 from the germline V gene are LGHNA and YSLEER. CDR3 size: 16 residues. The CDR3 sequence is CASSQGPPTDNYGYTF.

The chain links TRBV12-3 or TRBV12-4 to TRBJ1-3. The CDR3 consists of 11 residues. The CDR3 protein is CASKSGNTIYF.

This chain uses TRBV29-1 with TRBJ2-7. The CDR3 spans 13 residues. Germline V gene sequence: CDR1 SQVTM, CDR2 ANQGSEA. The CDR3 is CSVEGESSYEQYF.

The genes are TRBV29-1 and TRBJ2-6; TCRdb proposes TRBD1, but this gene call is untestable without DNA. CDR1 SQVTM and CDR2 ANQGSEA come from the germline V gene. The CDR3 covers 14 residues. This chain's CDR3 is CSVEGTPFSSVLTF.

The chain employs TRBV9 and TRBJ2-7; TCRdb gives TRBD2 as the D gene, but with no DNA this cannot be confirmed. Germline CDR1 reads SGDLS; CDR2 reads YYNGEE. The CDR3 runs 15 residues. The CDR3 here is CASSPSGSLPYEQYF.

V is TRBV7-8 and J is TRBJ2-3; the D gene TCRdb calls, TRBD2, cannot be checked with no DNA. The CDR3 totals 17 residues. Germline V CDR1 and CDR2: SGHVS, FQNEAQ. The CDR3 region is CASSLEFAGGVTDTQYF.

The chain has TRBV20-1 and TRBJ2-1; the TCRdb call, TRBD2, lacks DNA for checking. Germline V gene data show CDR1 as DFQATT and CDR2 as SNEGSKA (reference sequence). CDR3 length: 16 residues. The CDR3 spells CSARTSGGTSVNEQFF.

The V and J genes are TRBV28 and TRBJ2-3; the D call of TRBD1 rests on TCRdb alone, since no DNA is present to check it. The CDR3 is 15 residues long. Germline V gene sequence: CDR1 MDHEN, CDR2 SYDVKM. Here the CDR3 reads CATDPSQEHTDTQYF. The complete variable domain, with remaining parts taken from reference TRBV28 and TRBJ2-3, reads DVKVTQSSRYLVKRTGEKVFLECVQDMDHENMFWYRQDPGLGLRLIYFSYDVKMKEKGDIPEGYSVSREKKERFSLILESASTNQTSMYLCATDPSQEHTDTQYFGPGTRLTVL.